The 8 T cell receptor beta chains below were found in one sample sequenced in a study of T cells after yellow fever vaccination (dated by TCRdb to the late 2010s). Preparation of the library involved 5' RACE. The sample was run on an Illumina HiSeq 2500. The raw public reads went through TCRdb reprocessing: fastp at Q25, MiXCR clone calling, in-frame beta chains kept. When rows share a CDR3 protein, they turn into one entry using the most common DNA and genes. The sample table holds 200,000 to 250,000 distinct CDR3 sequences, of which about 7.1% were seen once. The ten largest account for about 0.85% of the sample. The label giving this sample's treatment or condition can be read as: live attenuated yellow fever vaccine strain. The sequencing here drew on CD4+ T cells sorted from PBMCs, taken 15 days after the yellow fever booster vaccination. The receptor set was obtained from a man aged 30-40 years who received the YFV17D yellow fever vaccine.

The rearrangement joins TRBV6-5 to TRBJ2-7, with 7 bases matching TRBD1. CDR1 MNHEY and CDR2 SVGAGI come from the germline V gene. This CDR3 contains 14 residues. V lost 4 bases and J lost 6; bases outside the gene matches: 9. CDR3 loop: CASSSPGQRAEQYF. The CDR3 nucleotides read TGTGCCAGCAGTTCGCCGGGACAGCGCGCCGAGCAGTACTTC.

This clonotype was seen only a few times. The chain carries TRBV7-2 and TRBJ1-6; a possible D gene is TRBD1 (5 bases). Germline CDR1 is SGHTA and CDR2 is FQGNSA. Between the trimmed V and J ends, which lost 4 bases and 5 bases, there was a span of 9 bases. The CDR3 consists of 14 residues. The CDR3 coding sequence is TGTGCCAGCAGCTACCAGGGCCATAATTCACCCCTCCACTTT. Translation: CASSYQGHNSPLHF.

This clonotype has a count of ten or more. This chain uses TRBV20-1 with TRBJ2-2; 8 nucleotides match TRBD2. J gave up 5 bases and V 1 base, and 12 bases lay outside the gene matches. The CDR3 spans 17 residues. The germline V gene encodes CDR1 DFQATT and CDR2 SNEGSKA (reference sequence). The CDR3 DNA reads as TGCAGTGCTAGAGGCCCTTGGGGGGCGGGAGGAACCGGGGAGCTGTTTTTT. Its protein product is CSARGPWGAGGTGELFF.

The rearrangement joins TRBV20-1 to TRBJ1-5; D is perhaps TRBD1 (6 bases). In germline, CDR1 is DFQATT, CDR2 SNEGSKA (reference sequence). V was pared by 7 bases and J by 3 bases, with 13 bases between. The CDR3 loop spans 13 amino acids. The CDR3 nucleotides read TGCAGTGTCCTTGGGGGGGCCAATCAGCCCCAGCATTTT. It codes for CSVLGGANQPQHF.

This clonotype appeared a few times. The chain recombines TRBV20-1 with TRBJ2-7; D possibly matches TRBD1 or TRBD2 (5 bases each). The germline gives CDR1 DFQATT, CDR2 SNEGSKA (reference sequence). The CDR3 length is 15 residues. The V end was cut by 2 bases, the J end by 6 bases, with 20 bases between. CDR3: CSARSSLGTVGEQYF. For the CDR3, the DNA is TGCAGTGCTAGATCTTCCCTCGGGACCGTGGGCGAGCAGTACTTC.

CDR3 DNA sequence: TGTGCCAGCAGCTTGCGGGGAGGACTAGCGGGACGGAGCTCCTACGAGCAGTACTTC. Amino acids: CASSLRGGLAGRSSYEQYF. This rearrangement joins TRBV7-2 to TRBJ2-7; 12 bases line up with TRBD2. There are 19 residues in the CDR3. Germline CDR1 is SGHTA and CDR2 is FQGNSA. The trim removed 3 bases at V and 0 bases at J, leaving 12 bases unmatched.

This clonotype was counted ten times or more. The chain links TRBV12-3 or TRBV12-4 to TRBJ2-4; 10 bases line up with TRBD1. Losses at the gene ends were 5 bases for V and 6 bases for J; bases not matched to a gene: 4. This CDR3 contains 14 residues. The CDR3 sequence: CASSGDRGINIQYF. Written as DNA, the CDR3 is TGTGCCAGCAGTGGGGACAGGGGAATAAACATTCAGTACTTC.

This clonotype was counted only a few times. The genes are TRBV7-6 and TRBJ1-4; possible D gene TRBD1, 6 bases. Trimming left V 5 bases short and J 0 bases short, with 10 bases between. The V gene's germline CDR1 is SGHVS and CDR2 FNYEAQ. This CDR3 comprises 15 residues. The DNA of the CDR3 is TGTGCCAGCAGCAGACGGGGGCCAACTAATGAAAAACTGTTTTTT. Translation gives CASSRRGPTNEKLFF.